The clone carrying this TCR beta chain was detected once. The data belong to a study of cytomegalovirus exposure and HLA in healthy donors. The CDR3 sequence is 15 residues long. V gave up 5 bases and J gave up 5 bases, with 19 bases separating them. Germline CDR1 is SEHNR and CDR2 is FQNEAQ (reference sequence). The PCR had 60 Vbeta and 13 Jbeta primers. Profiling relied on immunoSEQ multiplex PCR, and the TCRdb table lists in-frame clones only, not all of them. The sample consists of about 120,000 clones, more than 60% of them appearing once. V usage is TRBV7-9 and J usage is TRBJ2-7; possible D gene TRBD2, 5 bases. The clonotype comes from a female donor in good health and CMV-seronegative. Source material: PBMCs. The CDR3 spells CASSPHGVGPHEQYF. The CDR3 nucleotides are TGTGCCAGCAGCCCCCACGGGGTAGGCCCCCACGAGCAGTACTTC.